This T cell receptor beta chain appears in the sequencing data of a study of CD8+CD57+ T cells in acquired aplastic anemia. Across the study: Sorted CD4+ and CD8+ cells gave a mean 3.2 ug DNA, range about 0.19 to 27.4 ug.

The CDR3 length is 13 residues. Germline values: CDR1 MNHNS, CDR2 SASEGT. The V end lost 3 bases, the J end lost 12 bases, and 15 bases lay between the germline ends. With regard to this clonotype: Its antigen is not known.

Study conclusions and caveats: The CD8+ Simpson's diversity of patients and controls was not significantly different. Overlapping CD8+ CDR3 repertoires of patients and controls contained under 35 shared sequences.

Genomic DNA served as template for TCR beta VDJ and CDR3 profiling. TCRdb reanalysed the reads using MiXCR and keeps one entry per CDR3 protein. The table lists around 230,000 distinct CDR3 sequences, around 60% of them singletons, with about 31% in the top ten. The TCR comes from a human donor in good health. The rearrangement joins TRBV6-1 to TRBJ2-1, with D possibly called TRBD1 or TRBD2 (5 bases each). The sequenced sample was sorted CD4+, CD8+, or CD8+CD57+ T cells (not recorded which) from PBMCs. The CDR3 loop reads CASSDRETDTQFF. CDR3 DNA sequence: TGTGCCAGCAGTGACAGGGAGACAGATACGCAGTTCTTC.